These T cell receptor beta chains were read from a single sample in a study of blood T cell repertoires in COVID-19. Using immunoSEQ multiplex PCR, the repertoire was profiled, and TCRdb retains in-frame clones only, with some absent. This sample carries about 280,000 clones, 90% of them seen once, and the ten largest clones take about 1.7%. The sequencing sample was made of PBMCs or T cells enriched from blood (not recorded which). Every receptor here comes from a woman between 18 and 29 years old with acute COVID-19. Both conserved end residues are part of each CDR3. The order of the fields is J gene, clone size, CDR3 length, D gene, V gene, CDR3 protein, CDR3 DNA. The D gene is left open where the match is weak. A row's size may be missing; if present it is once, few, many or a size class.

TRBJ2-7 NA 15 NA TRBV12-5 CASGLVIGSSYEQYF TGTGCTAGTGGTTTGGTAATTGGGAGCTCCTACGAGCAGTACTTC
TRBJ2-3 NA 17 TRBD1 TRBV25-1 CASSDPAGTGGTDTQYF TGTGCCAGCAGTGATCCGGCGGGCACAGGGGGCACAGATACGCAGTATTTT
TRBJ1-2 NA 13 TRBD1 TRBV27 CASSSRTGDGYTF TGTGCCAGCAGTTCCCGGACAGGGGACGGCTACACCTTC
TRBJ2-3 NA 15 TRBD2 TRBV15 CATSGGLAGTDTQYF TGTGCCACCAGCGGAGGACTAGCGGGAACAGATACGCAGTATTTT
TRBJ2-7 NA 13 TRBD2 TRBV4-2 CASSQGLAGSLHF TGTGCCAGCAGCCAAGGGCTAGCGGGATCCTTGCACTTC
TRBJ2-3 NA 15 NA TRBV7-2 CASSLVSGVSDTQYF TGTGCCAGCAGCTTAGTTTCCGGAGTCTCCGATACGCAGTATTTT
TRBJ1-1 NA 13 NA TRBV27 CASSRLQNTEAFF TGTGCCAGCAGTCGACTCCAGAACACTGAAGCTTTCTTT
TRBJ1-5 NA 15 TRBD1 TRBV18 CASSPGQDRHQPQHF TGTGCCAGCTCACCCGGACAGGATCGGCATCAGCCCCAGCATTTT
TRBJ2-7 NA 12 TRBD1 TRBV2 CASSGQGYEQYF TGTGCCAGCAGTGGACAGGGGTACGAGCAGTACTTC
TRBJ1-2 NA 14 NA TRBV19 CASSIVGVNYGYTF TGTGCCAGTAGTATAGTAGGGGTTAACTATGGCTACACCTTC
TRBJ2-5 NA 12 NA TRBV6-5 CASSFNQETQYF TGTGCCAGCAGTTTTAACCAAGAGACCCAGTACTTC
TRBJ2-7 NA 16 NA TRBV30 CAWSVFGGLGRNEQYF TGTGCCTGGAGTGTTTTTGGGGGACTTGGGAGGAACGAGCAGTACTTC
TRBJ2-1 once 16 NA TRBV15 CATSIGQIDLNNEQFF TGTGCCACCAGCATAGGACAGATTGATCTAAACAATGAGCAGTTCTTC
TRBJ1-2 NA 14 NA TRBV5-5 CASSLVQANYGYTF TGTGCCAGCAGCTTGGTTCAGGCTAACTATGGCTACACCTTC
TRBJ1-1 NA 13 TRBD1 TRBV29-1 CSVNRGRDAEAFF TGCAGCGTCAACAGGGGGCGCGACGCTGAAGCTTTCTTT
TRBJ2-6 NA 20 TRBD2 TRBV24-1 CATSDLINTSGRGGANVLTF TGTGCCACCAGTGATTTGATTAATACTAGCGGGAGGGGTGGGGCCAACGTCCTGACTTTC
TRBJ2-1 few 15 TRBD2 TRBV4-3 CASSTGLAVYNEQFF TGCGCCAGCAGCACCGGGCTAGCGGTCTACAATGAGCAGTTCTTC
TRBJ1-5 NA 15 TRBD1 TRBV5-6 CASSSGDRANQPQHF TGTGCCAGCAGCAGCGGGGACAGGGCCAATCAGCCCCAGCATTTT
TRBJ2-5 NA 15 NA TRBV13 CASSSPLDRKETQYF TGTGCCAGCAGCTCTCCCCTAGACAGAAAAGAGACCCAGTACTTC
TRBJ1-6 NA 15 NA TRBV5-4 CASSLDTGSASPLHF TGTGCCAGCAGCTTGGATACAGGGTCGGCTTCACCCCTCCACTTT
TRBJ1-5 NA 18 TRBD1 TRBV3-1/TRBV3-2 CASSQEVWNRGPPQPQHF TGTGCCAGCAGCCAAGAGGTTTGGAACAGGGGGCCTCCTCAGCCCCAGCATTTT
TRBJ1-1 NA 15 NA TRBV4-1 CASSQWATGETEAFF TGCGCCAGCAGCCAATGGGCAACAGGCGAAACTGAAGCTTTCTTT
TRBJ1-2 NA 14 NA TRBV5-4 CASSSRDTGYGYTF TGTGCCAGCAGCTCCCGGGACACCGGTTATGGCTACACCTTC
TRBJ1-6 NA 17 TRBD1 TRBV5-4 CASSRSTGNRGNSPLHF TGTGCCAGCAGCCGATCGACAGGGAATAGGGGTAATTCACCCCTCCACTTT
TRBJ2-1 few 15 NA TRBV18 CASSPETGSYNEQFF TGTGCCAGCTCACCAGAAACTGGCTCCTACAATGAGCAGTTCTTC
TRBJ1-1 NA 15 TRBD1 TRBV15 CATSRDPGTVWEAFF TGTGCCACCAGCAGAGATCCCGGGACAGTTTGGGAAGCTTTCTTT
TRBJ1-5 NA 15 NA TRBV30 CAWSSPGGVGQPQHF TGTGCCTGGAGTTCTCCCGGGGGGGTGGGACAGCCCCAGCATTTT
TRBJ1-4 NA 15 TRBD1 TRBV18 CASSPPGGGREKLFF TGTGCCAGCTCACCACCAGGGGGCGGTCGAGAAAAACTGTTTTTT